These 29 T cell receptor beta chains were all obtained from the same sample, sequenced in a study of T cell responses to AZD1222 COVID-19 vaccine (dated by TCRdb to the early 2020s). The label giving this sample's time point can be read as: baseline before first vaccination. The library was generated by the immunoSEQ multiplex PCR assay. The table comes from immuneACCESS by way of TCRdb, which keeps in-frame sequences with V and J called. Part of the clones is missing from these tables; in studies checked, under half for an unresolved V gene and the rest for unknown reasons. Present in this sample are approximately 100,000 clones, around nine tenths of which were seen just once. The top ten clonotypes cover 16% of the sample. The source was peripheral blood, collected on day 0 of AZD1222 vaccination. These receptors all come from an adult in good health.

The chain carries TRBV7-9 and TRBJ1-1; 10 bases align to TRBD1. Germline assignment: CDR1 SEHNR and CDR2 FQNEAQ (reference sequence). The CDR3 is 15 residues long. J gave up 5 bases and V 3 bases, and 6 bases lay outside the gene matches. The CDR3 region has the DNA TGTGCCAGCAGCTTGGGGACAGGGGTCGTAACTGAAGCTTTCTTT. It encodes CASSLGTGVVTEAFF.

This clone was detected only once. This sequence joins TRBV18 and TRBJ2-7; TRBD1 matches 9 bases. The CDR3 covers 15 residues. CDR1 and CDR2 from the germline V gene are KGHSH and LQKENI. V lost 3 bases, J lost 3 bases, and 6 bases stayed unmatched. Here the CDR3 reads CASSPPGQGVYEQYF. The CDR3 DNA reads as TGTGCCAGCTCACCTCCGGGACAGGGAGTCTACGAGCAGTACTTC.

Ten or more counts support this clone. The J gene is TRBJ1-1, the V gene TRBV21-1; the D call TRBD1 from the table was never checked on the DNA. TRBV21-1 is an annotated pseudogene. The CDR3 length is 13 residues. In nucleotides, the CDR3 is TGTGCCAGCATCCCGGACAGGGGCACTGAAGCTTTCTTT. It specifies CASIPDRGTEAFF.

The chain uses TRBV14 and TRBJ1-1; maybe TRBD1 (6 bases). Germline V gene lookup returns CDR1 SGHDN and CDR2 FVKESK. The CDR3 runs 14 residues. The V gene lost 4 bases and the J gene lost 0 bases, with 9 bases spanning the gap. CDR3 coding DNA: TGTGCCAGCAGCCTAACAGGGTTGAACACTGAAGCTTTCTTT. As protein: CASSLTGLNTEAFF.

V and J are TRBV27 and TRBJ1-6, with 7 bases fitting TRBD1. J was trimmed by 5 bases and V by 8 bases; bases with no gene match: 9. Germline V gene data show CDR1 as MNHEY and CDR2 as SMNVEV (reference sequence). CDR3 length equals 15 residues. CDR3 residues: CASAWGDRDNSPLHF. DNA of the CDR3: TGTGCCAGCGCATGGGGGGACAGAGATAATTCACCCCTCCACTTT.

On this clone: This same CDR3 is encoded by further DNA sequences in the sample. J is TRBJ2-5 and V is TRBV7-2; 8 nucleotides line up with TRBD1. Losses at the gene ends were 5 bases for V and 2 bases for J; bases not matched to a gene: 4. Looked up from germline, CDR1 is SGHTA and CDR2 is FQGNSA. The CDR3 is 14 residues long. In DNA, the CDR3 is TGTGCCAGCAGCCTCGGACAGGGACAAGAGACCCAGTACTTC. Protein product: CASSLGQGQETQYF.

The chain uses TRBV5-4 and TRBJ2-3; 7 positions match TRBD2. V shed 0 bases and J 1 base; nucleotides not matched to a gene: 5. Germline CDR1 SGHNT, CDR2 YYREEE (reference sequence). The CDR3 spans 16 residues. The CDR3 DNA is TGTGCCAGCAGCTTGGATGTTGCGGGGGGCACAGATACGCAGTATTTT. This translates into CASSLDVAGGTDTQYF.

The genes are TRBV7-2 and TRBJ2-3; D gene unclear. Germline V gives CDR1 SGHTA, CDR2 FQGNSA. The CDR3 consists of 15 residues. Trimming shortened V by 0 bases and J by 5 bases, and 12 bases separated the two germline ends. CDR3 nucleotide sequence: TGTGCCAGCAGCTTAGCGCAGTTATCGGGAGATACGCAGTATTTT. Amino acid sequence: CASSLAQLSGDTQYF.

V usage is TRBV7-3 and J usage is TRBJ1-2; a weak D match, TRBD1 (6 bases). This CDR3 spans 15 amino acids. The germline CDR1 and CDR2 sequences are SGHTA and FQGTGA. V lost 2 bases and J lost 0, with 10 bases in between. CDR3 residues: CASSLYAGANYGYTF. CDR3 DNA sequence: TGTGCCAGCAGCTTATACGCAGGGGCTAACTATGGCTACACCTTC.

The J gene is TRBJ1-5, the V gene TRBV2, with D tentatively TRBD1 (5 bases). Germline lookup yields CDR1 SNHLY and CDR2 FYNNEI. The length of the CDR3 is 15 residues. Trimming shortened V by 7 bases and J by 3 bases, and 16 bases separated the two germline ends. This chain's CDR3 is CASKKGRATNQPQHF. The CDR3 bases are TGTGCCAGCAAAAAGGGCAGGGCGACCAATCAGCCCCAGCATTTT.

The chain couples TRBV5-4 to TRBJ2-1, with 15 nucleotides matching TRBD2. The CDR3 runs 16 residues. CDR1 is SGHNT, CDR2 YYREEE, per germline (reference sequence). The V segment lost 2 bases and the J segment 9 bases; nucleotides outside the gene matches: 6. The CDR3 bases are TGTGCCAGCAGCTTAGGACTAGCGGGGGGGCTTGGTGAGCAGTTCTTC. It codes for CASSLGLAGGLGEQFF.

The V call is TRBV18, the J call TRBJ1-2; 7 positions match TRBD1. This CDR3 spans 14 amino acids. The trim removed 3 bases at V and 1 base at J, leaving 2 bases unmatched. CDR1 is KGHSH and CDR2 is LQKENI in the germline V gene. The CDR3 region has the DNA TGTGCCAGCTCACCGGGACAGAGTAACTATGGCTACACCTTC. Translation: CASSPGQSNYGYTF.

The rearrangement uses TRBV10-3 and TRBJ2-7; no definite D call. V was cut by 2 bases and J by 3 bases, with 14 bases left in between. Germline V gene lookup returns CDR1 ENHRY and CDR2 SYGVKD. CDR3 length equals 15 residues. CDR3 DNA: TGTGCCATCAGTGAGGCGGCGGTCGAGAGCTACGAGCAGTACTTC. Amino acids: CAISEAAVESYEQYF.

V and J are TRBV6-1 and TRBJ2-1, with TRBD2 matching 9 bases. The CDR3 has 18 residues. Trimming at V came to 1 base and at J to 0 bases, leaving 7 bases not matched to a gene. CDR1 and CDR2 (germline): MNHNS, SASEGT. In DNA form, the CDR3 reads TGTGCCAGCAGTGAAGAGGGAAGCGGGGGGAGCTCCTACAATGAGCAGTTCTTC. This translates into CASSEEGSGGSSYNEQFF.

The rearrangement joins TRBV28 to TRBJ2-1; TRBD2 might be the D (5 bases). V lost 2 bases and J 7 bases, leaving 12 bases between the germline ends. Germline assignment: CDR1 MDHEN and CDR2 SYDVKM. This CDR3 has 14 residues. The CDR3 protein is CASSLSSSLNEQFF. The CDR3, as DNA: TGTGCCAGCAGTTTAAGTTCTAGCCTGAATGAGCAGTTCTTC.

The rearrangement links TRBV20-1 to TRBJ1-5, with TRBD1 matching 7 bases. CDR1 and CDR2 (germline): DFQATT, SNEGSKA (reference sequence). V lost 3 bases, J lost 2 bases, and 13 bases stayed unmatched. The length of the CDR3 is 17 residues. CDR3 amino acids: CSASKDTTGIGNQPQHF. CDR3 sequence (DNA): TGCAGTGCTAGTAAGGACACGACAGGGATTGGCAATCAGCCCCAGCATTTT.

The V and J genes are TRBV5-1 and TRBJ1-3; D gene unclear. V lost 0 bases and J lost 2, with 12 bases in between. Germline V gives CDR1 SGHRS, CDR2 YFSETQ. There are 16 residues in the CDR3. The DNA for the CDR3 is TGCGCCAGCAGCTTGGGACCGCCCGGCACTGGAAACACCATATATTTT. Translated: CASSLGPPGTGNTIYF.

J is TRBJ2-2 and V is TRBV27; the match to TRBD2 covers 9 bases. Unmatched junction bases numbered 5, after V lost 2 bases and J lost 4 bases. Germline V gene sequence: CDR1 MNHEY, CDR2 SMNVEV (reference sequence). This CDR3 spans 16 amino acids. CDR3 nucleotide sequence: TGTGCCAGCAGTTTACGGCGGGGGGGCTTCACCGGGGAGCTGTTTTTT. Translation gives CASSLRRGGFTGELFF.

Note on this clone: This sample also contains other DNA sequences that code for the same CDR3. V gene TRBV28 combines with J gene TRBJ1-2; D ambiguous. V was clipped by 1 base and J by 4 bases, with 4 bases between them. Germline assignment: CDR1 MDHEN and CDR2 SYDVKM. This CDR3 is 12 amino acids long. The CDR3 reads CASSLSSYGYTF. The CDR3 DNA follows: TGTGCCAGCAGTTTATCCTCCTATGGCTACACCTTC.

The chain combines TRBV29-1 with TRBJ2-3; 8 bases fit TRBD2. Germline trimming cut 7 bases from V and 6 bases from J; bases unmatched to any gene: 9. Germline loops: CDR1 SQVTM, CDR2 ANQGSEA. The CDR3 has 13 residues. CDR3 sequence: CSASGGPQDTQYF. Written as DNA, the CDR3 is TGCAGCGCGAGCGGGGGCCCGCAGGATACGCAGTATTTT.

The rearrangement joins TRBV27 to TRBJ1-2; D perhaps matches TRBD1 (5 bases). The CDR3 has 15 amino acids. CDR1 MNHEY and CDR2 SMNVEV come from the germline V gene (reference sequence). V was pared by 4 bases and J by 7 bases, with 19 bases between. The CDR3 loop is CASSSNAQVGRGYTF. DNA for the CDR3: TGTGCCAGCAGTTCCAACGCACAGGTAGGCCGTGGCTACACCTTC.

The chain has TRBV19 and TRBJ1-1; D ambiguous. The CDR3 loop spans 13 amino acids. In germline, CDR1 is LNHDA, CDR2 SQIVND (reference sequence). The V end was cut by 3 bases, the J end by 1 base, with 6 bases between. Here the CDR3 DNA reads TGTGCCAGTAGTATCGCAGCGAACACTGAAGCTTTCTTT. Its protein is CASSIAANTEAFF.

The J gene is TRBJ2-6, the V gene TRBV19, with 9 bases identical to TRBD2. Germline V lookup: CDR1 LNHDA, CDR2 SQIVND (reference sequence). CDR3 length: 21 residues. With V trimmed by 5 bases and J by 0 bases, 17 bases remained unmatched. CDR3 residues: CASSLLRGTAGGYSGANVLTF. The CDR3 DNA is TGTGCCAGTAGTCTCCTCCGCGGTACAGCGGGAGGCTACTCTGGGGCCAACGTCCTGACTTTC.

CDR3: CASSAYHQGNEQFF. CDR3 bases: TGTGCCAGCAGTGCCTATCACCAGGGCAATGAGCAGTTCTTC. The chain recombines TRBV28 with TRBJ2-1, with a tentative D call TRBD1 (5 bases). The V end was cut by 5 bases, the J end by 6 bases, with 14 bases between. Germline CDR1 reads MDHEN; CDR2 reads SYDVKM. The CDR3 covers 14 residues.

CDR3 coding DNA: TGTGCCAGCAGCTTACCGGGACAAGAAAAACTGTTTTTT. Translation gives CASSLPGQEKLFF. This chain connects TRBV11-3 to TRBJ1-4, with D possibly TRBD1 on 6 matching bases. Germline values: CDR1 SGHNT, CDR2 YENEEA. The CDR3 has 13 residues. Trimming left V 2 bases short and J 8 bases short, with 9 bases between.

The chain is built from TRBV7-9 and TRBJ1-6; unclear D gene. This CDR3 is 16 amino acids long. CDR1 and CDR2 from the germline V gene are SEHNR and FQNEAQ (reference sequence). V was clipped by 1 base and J by 0 bases, with 7 bases between them. The CDR3 sequence: CASSLVWSSYNSPLHF. The CDR3 DNA follows: TGTGCCAGCAGCTTAGTTTGGAGCTCCTATAATTCACCCCTCCACTTT.

This chain joins TRBV6-5 and TRBJ1-1; 7 nucleotides line up with TRBD1. The CDR3 has 14 residues. Germline CDR1 is MNHEY and CDR2 is SVGAGI. The J segment lost 3 bases and the V segment lost 2 bases, leaving 3 bases of the junction unmatched. The DNA for the CDR3 is TGTGCCAGCAGTTACCGCAGGGGGGACACTGAAGCTTTCTTT. Its protein product is CASSYRRGDTEAFF.

The rearrangement links TRBV11-2 to TRBJ1-4; D gene uncertain. Germline lookup yields CDR1 SGHAT and CDR2 FQNNGV. The V end lost 5 bases, the J end lost 8 bases, and 12 bases lay between the germline ends. The CDR3 runs 13 residues. The CDR3 DNA reads as TGTGCCAGCAGCCATCCAATAGGCGAAAAACTGTTTTTT. Protein product: CASSHPIGEKLFF.

In nucleotides, the CDR3 is TGTGCCAGCGCGGCGGGGGGGCCCCTAGATAATTCACCCCTCCACTTT. It encodes CASAAGGPLDNSPLHF. This chain connects TRBV4-2 to TRBJ1-6, with D tentatively TRBD1 (6 bases). The CDR3 is 16 amino acids. Germline lookup yields CDR1 LGHNA and CDR2 YNFKEQ. Between the trimmed V and J ends, which lost 8 bases and 5 bases, there was a span of 19 bases.